The 25 T cell receptor beta chains below were found in one sample sequenced in a study of memory CD4+ T cells and cytomegalovirus serostatus. Single viable CD3+CD4+CD8-CD45RO+ cells were sorted as the memory CD4+ T cells. Clones were sequenced by immunoSEQ multiplex PCR, and TCRdb holds only the in-frame ones, with some missing. The sample records 50,000 or so clones, around 85% being singletons. Sequenced sample: memory CD4+ T cells from blood. The receptors come from an adult in good health and CMV-seronegative.

V gene TRBV18 combines with J gene TRBJ1-6; no firm D call. Germline CDR1 and CDR2: KGHSH and LQKENI. V shed 2 bases and J shed 9 bases, with 11 bases lying between them. This CDR3 is 14 amino acids long. The CDR3 sequence is CASSPGVVGSPLHF. In DNA, the CDR3 is TGTGCCAGCTCACCAGGAGTTGTGGGTTCACCCCTCCACTTT.

The chain joins TRBV7-8 to TRBJ1-2; no firm D call. The CDR3 is 14 amino acids. V shed 0 bases and J shed 2 bases, with 7 bases lying between them. In germline, CDR1 is SGHVS, CDR2 FQNEAQ. The CDR3 is CASSLAGRNYGYTF. The CDR3 nucleotides read TGTGCCAGCAGCTTAGCGGGCAGAAACTATGGCTACACCTTC.

The genes are TRBV7-9 and TRBJ2-2; the match to TRBD1 covers 10 bases. V dropped 6 bases and J dropped 5; count of bases not matched to a gene: 6. CDR1 is SEHNR and CDR2 is FQNEAQ in the germline V gene (reference sequence). CDR3 length: 15 amino acids. Here the CDR3 reads CASSTRTGGTGELFF. CDR3 DNA: TGTGCCAGCAGTACCCGGACAGGGGGTACCGGGGAGCTGTTTTTT.

V gene TRBV5-1 combines with J gene TRBJ2-7; the D gene is possibly TRBD1 (6 bases). Between the trimmed V and J ends, which lost 2 bases and 1 base, there was a span of 16 bases. The CDR3 is 16 amino acids. Germline V gives CDR1 SGHRS, CDR2 YFSETQ. The CDR3 DNA sequence: TGCGCCAGCAGCTTAATCGGGACACCAACTTCCTACGAGCAGTACTTC. This translates into CASSLIGTPTSYEQYF.

This chain joins TRBV5-4 and TRBJ2-2, with 12 bases fitting TRBD2. CDR1 and CDR2 (germline): SGHNT, YYREEE (reference sequence). The CDR3 extends over 16 amino acids. The V gene end was trimmed by 4 bases and the J gene end by 3 bases; junction bases not matched to a gene: 4. The CDR3 DNA is TGTGCCAGCAGCGGTGGGACTAGCGGGTACACCGGGGAGCTGTTTTTT. The encoded protein is CASSGGTSGYTGELFF.

The chain links TRBV12-5 to TRBJ2-1, with 8 bases lining up with TRBD1. Germline values: CDR1 LGHNT, CDR2 FRNRAP. J was trimmed by 10 bases and V by 1 base; bases with no gene match: 6. This CDR3 region has 14 residues. CDR3 region: CASGLAQGAGEQFF. CDR3 bases: TGTGCTAGTGGTTTGGCCCAGGGGGCCGGGGAGCAGTTCTTC.

This chain's CDR3 is CASSYITRGPRRGTEAFF. DNA of the CDR3: TGTGCCAGCAGCTACATCACCCGTGGCCCGCGAAGAGGGACTGAAGCTTTCTTT. The chain couples TRBV13 to TRBJ1-1, with D unresolved. Germline CDR1 reads PRHDT; CDR2 reads FYEKMQ (reference sequence). There are 18 residues in the CDR3. Trimming cost V 4 bases and J 5 bases, with 26 bases left between them.

A few counts support this clone. The CDR3 sequence is CASSLPQATGELFF. In DNA, the CDR3 is TGTGCCAGCAGCCTGCCACAGGCCACCGGGGAGCTGTTTTTT. The J gene is TRBJ2-2, the V gene TRBV11-2, with a tentative D call TRBD1 (5 bases). The V end lost 5 bases, the J end lost 4 bases, and 11 bases lay between the germline ends. Germline lookup yields CDR1 SGHAT and CDR2 FQNNGV. The CDR3 sequence is 14 residues long.

The chain is built from TRBV19 and TRBJ2-2; D call uncertain. Trimming removed 6 bases at V and 0 bases at J, with 14 bases between. This CDR3 comprises 16 residues. The germline V gene encodes CDR1 LNHDA and CDR2 SQIVND (reference sequence). The chain's CDR3 is CASRLLGSSNTGELFF. The CDR3 coding sequence is TGTGCCAGTAGACTCTTAGGAAGCTCGAACACCGGGGAGCTGTTTTTT.

V usage is TRBV7-6 and J usage is TRBJ2-5, with D possibly TRBD1 on 5 matching bases. V was trimmed by 3 bases and J by 4 bases, leaving 6 bases between them. The V gene's germline CDR1 is SGHVS and CDR2 FNYEAQ. The CDR3 length is 12 residues. This CDR3 is CASSLGRETQYF. In DNA form, the CDR3 reads TGTGCCAGCAGCTTGGGGCGAGAGACCCAGTACTTC.

The chain recombines TRBV30 with TRBJ1-1; no clear D. Trimming left V 3 bases short and J 1 base short, with 9 bases between. CDR1 is GTSNPN and CDR2 is SVGIG in the germline V gene (reference sequence). The CDR3 consists of 13 residues. The DNA of the CDR3 is TGTGCCTGGAGAGAGATTCAGAACACTGAAGCTTTCTTT. It codes for CAWREIQNTEAFF. Using reference TRBV30 and TRBJ1-1 for the parts outside the CDR3, the full variable domain is SQTIHQWPATLVQPVGSPLSLECTVEGTSNPNLYWYRQAAGRGLQLLFYSVGIGQISSEVPQNLSASRPQDRQFILSSKKLLLSDSGFYLCAWREIQNTEAFFGQGTRLTVV.

This chain uses TRBV5-1 with TRBJ1-2, with 9 nucleotides matching TRBD1. V lost 3 bases and J lost 0; bases outside the gene matches: 3. The CDR3 has 15 residues. Per the germline V gene, CDR1 is SGHRS and CDR2 is YFSETQ. The CDR3, as DNA: TGCGCCAGCAGCTCAACAGGGGGCTCTAACTATGGCTACACCTTC. Translation: CASSSTGGSNYGYTF.

The chain recombines TRBV5-5 with TRBJ1-4, with D possibly matching TRBD1 (5 bases). CDR3 size: 15 residues. Germline CDR1 SGHKS, CDR2 YYEKEE (reference sequence). V shed 4 bases and J shed 4 bases, with 14 bases lying between them. CDR3 amino acids: CASSVTGLGNEKLFF. CDR3 coding DNA: TGTGCCAGCAGCGTTACAGGTCTGGGTAATGAAAAACTGTTTTTT.

This sequence joins TRBV7-2 and TRBJ2-7; D may be TRBD2 (6 bases). This CDR3 comprises 12 residues. V shed 5 bases and J shed 4 bases, with 9 bases lying between them. CDR1 and CDR2 (germline): SGHTA, FQGNSA. The CDR3 DNA reads as TGTGCCAGCAGCCCTGGGGGGTACGAGCAGTACTTC. This codes for CASSPGGYEQYF.

CDR3 sequence reads: CSVEGGGDTQYF. The CDR3 DNA is TGCAGCGTTGAGGGGGGTGGAGATACGCAGTATTTT. This rearrangement joins TRBV29-1 to TRBJ2-3; tentatively, D is TRBD2 (6 bases). Deletions cut 3 bases from V and 5 bases from J, with 9 bases between. The CDR3 contains 12 residues. CDR1 SQVTM and CDR2 ANQGSEA come from the germline V gene.

The gene calls are TRBV10-3 and TRBJ2-1; tentatively, D is TRBD1 (5 bases). Trimming removed 2 bases at V and 4 bases at J, with 6 bases between. Per germline, CDR1 ENHRY and CDR2 SYGVKD. The CDR3 is 13 residues long. The CDR3 reads CAISEQGYNEQFF. CDR3 DNA sequence: TGTGCCATCAGTGAGCAGGGTTACAATGAGCAGTTCTTC.

This chain joins TRBV7-2 and TRBJ2-7, with 9 bases aligning to TRBD1. The germline V gene has CDR1 SGHTA and CDR2 FQGNSA. The CDR3 extends over 17 amino acids. J was trimmed by 7 bases and V by 2 bases; bases with no gene match: 15. The CDR3 protein is CASSLWATGGASTEQYF. CDR3 DNA: TGTGCCAGCAGCTTATGGGCAACAGGGGGCGCATCTACAGAGCAGTACTTC.

This chain connects TRBV5-1 to TRBJ1-4, with a tentative D call TRBD1 (6 bases). V was cut by 4 bases and J by 7 bases, with 23 bases left in between. CDR3 length: 17 amino acids. Per the germline V gene, CDR1 is SGHRS and CDR2 is YFSETQ. The DNA for the CDR3 is TGCGCCAGCAGCACGGGACACCCGAAAGGGGCTATTGAAAAACTGTTTTTT. This codes for CASSTGHPKGAIEKLFF.

The V and J genes are TRBV7-9 and TRBJ2-2; D remains unclear. This CDR3 has 18 residues. CDR1 and CDR2 from the germline V gene are SEHNR and FQNEAQ (reference sequence). V was cut by 7 bases and J by 2 bases, with 23 bases left in between. The CDR3 protein is CASTTAKKLPDNTGELFF. CDR3 nucleotide sequence: TGTGCCAGCACCACCGCCAAAAAACTCCCGGACAACACCGGGGAGCTGTTTTTT.

J is TRBJ2-7 and V is TRBV10-3, with TRBD2 identical over 12 bases. V lost 3 bases to trimming and J lost 6 bases; unmatched junction nucleotides: 6. Germline loops: CDR1 ENHRY, CDR2 SYGVKD. This CDR3 is 15 amino acids long. For the CDR3, the DNA is TGTGCCATCAGTGACCCGACTAGCGGGAGAACCGAGCAGTACTTC. The encoded protein is CAISDPTSGRTEQYF.

The chain carries TRBV5-1 and TRBJ2-1; D is unclear. CDR3 length: 14 amino acids. V was trimmed by 1 base and J by 5 bases, leaving 10 bases between them. Germline CDR1 reads SGHRS; CDR2 reads YFSETQ. The CDR3 DNA follows: TGCGCCAGCAGCTTGTTGGGTTTGGACAATGAGCAGTTCTTC. Translated, it gives CASSLLGLDNEQFF.

This sequence joins TRBV5-1 and TRBJ1-1; 7 nucleotides align to TRBD1. The CDR3 length is 14 residues. With V trimmed by 4 bases and J by 1 base, 4 bases remained unmatched. Germline V gene lookup returns CDR1 SGHRS and CDR2 YFSETQ. The chain's CDR3 is CASSIRTGNTEAFF. The CDR3 bases are TGCGCCAGCAGCATTAGGACAGGGAACACTGAAGCTTTCTTT.

The chain links TRBV2 to TRBJ1-4; maybe TRBD1 (5 bases). The V gene lost 6 bases and the J gene lost 8 bases, with 10 bases spanning the gap. There are 12 residues in the CDR3. CDR1 is SNHLY, CDR2 FYNNEI, per germline. This chain's CDR3 is CASRGLGEKLFF. CDR3 DNA sequence: TGTGCCAGCAGGGGGCTTGGGGAAAAACTGTTTTTT.

The rearrangement links TRBV6-5 to TRBJ2-3; 15 bases are shared with TRBD2. The V and J ends lost 8 bases and 11 bases, in that order; junction bases with no gene match: 11. Germline-derived CDR1 and CDR2 are MNHEY and SVGAGI. This CDR3 region has 15 residues. The CDR3 bases are TGTGCCAGCGGACTAGCGGGGGGGGTCCAAGGAGGGCAGTATTTT. Its translation: CASGLAGGVQGGQYF.

V is TRBV18 and J is TRBJ2-1; 11 bases line up with TRBD2. Germline V gene data show CDR1 as KGHSH and CDR2 as LQKENI. V lost 3 bases, J lost 6 bases, and 10 bases stayed unmatched. This CDR3 has 17 amino acids. The DNA of the CDR3 is TGTGCCAGCTCACCTAGGTCGGGACTAGCGGACTCCAATGAGCAGTTCTTC. This codes for CASSPRSGLADSNEQFF.